The 22 T cell receptor beta chains below all came from one sample that was sequenced in a study of blood T cell repertoires in COVID-19. The assay was immunoSEQ multiplex PCR, and TCRdb's table has in-frame clones only and misses some. The sample carries about 260,000 clones, about 91% recorded once. The specimen was peripheral blood. These receptors came from a person under 35 with COVID-19, enrolled during active disease.

The chain combines TRBV14 with TRBJ1-2; D remains ambiguous. This CDR3 has 12 amino acids. Germline values: CDR1 SGHDN, CDR2 FVKESK. The V end lost 4 bases, the J end lost 6 bases, and 9 bases lay between the germline ends. The CDR3 spells CASSLPGDGYTF. Written as DNA, the CDR3 is TGTGCCAGCAGCCTCCCGGGAGATGGCTACACCTTC.

The chain combines TRBV6-5 with TRBJ1-6; 9 nucleotides match TRBD1. Per germline, CDR1 MNHEY and CDR2 SVGAGI. The CDR3 extends over 14 amino acids. V shed 6 bases, J shed 9 bases, and the junction held 6 bases outside the gene matches. The CDR3 DNA reads as TGTGCCAGCAGCCTACAGGGGGCTGGTTCACCCCTCCACTTT. Protein: CASSLQGAGSPLHF.

This sequence joins TRBV5-1 and TRBJ2-2; a weak D match, TRBD2 (5 bases). The CDR3 length is 13 residues. V was cut by 6 bases and J by 4 bases, with 10 bases left in between. Per germline, CDR1 SGHRS and CDR2 YFSETQ. The CDR3 DNA sequence: TGCGCCAGCATGGAAGGGAGCACCGGGGAGCTGTTTTTT. Its protein product is CASMEGSTGELFF.

J is TRBJ2-7 and V is TRBV7-9, with 11 nucleotides matching TRBD2. CDR3 length: 15 residues. Unmatched junction bases numbered 6, after V lost 5 bases and J lost 3 bases. CDR1 and CDR2 (germline): SEHNR, FQNEAQ (reference sequence). CDR3 residues: CASSPGTSGYYEQYF. The CDR3 DNA reads as TGTGCCAGCAGCCCCGGGACTAGCGGATACTACGAGCAGTACTTC.

This chain connects TRBV5-6 to TRBJ1-1; D is uncertain. V lost 0 bases and J 2 bases, leaving 8 bases between the germline ends. The CDR3 covers 14 residues. From germline, CDR1 is SGHDT and CDR2 YYEEEE. DNA of the CDR3: TGTGCCAGCAGCTTGGTTCGGTTTAACACTGAAGCTTTCTTT. Translating it yields CASSLVRFNTEAFF.

To note about this clone: This sample includes further DNA sequences coding for the same CDR3. The V and J genes are TRBV6-5 and TRBJ2-7; 10 bases fit TRBD2. The CDR3 runs to 14 residues. CDR1 is MNHEY and CDR2 is SVGAGI in the germline V gene. The J segment lost 2 bases and the V segment lost 6 bases, leaving 4 bases of the junction unmatched. The CDR3 region has the DNA TGTGCCAGCAGCCGAGCGGGAGGGACCTACGAGCAGTACTTC. Protein product: CASSRAGGTYEQYF.

The genes are TRBV11-2 and TRBJ2-1; 10 nucleotides line up with TRBD2. Germline CDR1 SGHAT, CDR2 FQNNGV. The CDR3 has 14 amino acids. After removal of 6 bases from V and 7 bases from J, the junction contained 6 bases not matched to a gene. This CDR3 is CASSPSGSSNEQFF. The CDR3 DNA follows: TGTGCCAGCAGTCCTAGCGGGAGCTCAAATGAGCAGTTCTTC. Complete variable domain (other parts from reference TRBV11-2 and TRBJ2-1): EAGVAQSPRYKIIEKRQSVAFWCNPISGHATLYWYQQILGQGPKLLIQFQNNGVVDDSQLPKDRFSAERLKGVDSTLKIQPAKLEDSAVYLCASSPSGSSNEQFFGPGTRLTVL.

This chain links TRBV2 with TRBJ2-7; 11 positions match TRBD2. The CDR3 length is 15 residues. V shed 6 bases and J 4 bases; nucleotides not matched to a gene: 8. Germline lookup yields CDR1 SNHLY and CDR2 FYNNEI. CDR3 in amino acids: CASSYSGRAQYEQYF. The CDR3 coding sequence is TGTGCCAGCAGCTATAGCGGGAGGGCCCAGTACGAGCAGTACTTC.

V and J are TRBV5-8 and TRBJ2-1; tentative D call: TRBD1 (7 bases). V lost 2 bases to trimming and J lost 5 bases, with 14 bases between them. The CDR3 totals 15 residues. CDR1 SGHTS and CDR2 YDEGEE come from the germline V gene. The CDR3 DNA follows: TGTGCCAGCAGCTTCCGCGGGACAGCTCACAATGAGCAGTTCTTC. This gives the protein CASSFRGTAHNEQFF.

This chain joins TRBV11-2 and TRBJ2-7, with 11 bases that match TRBD2. The germline V gene encodes CDR1 SGHAT and CDR2 FQNNGV. V was pared by 1 base and J by 3 bases, with 2 bases of the junction left unmatched. The CDR3 is 15 amino acids. CDR3 residues: CASSLAGTSGYEQYF. The CDR3 coding sequence is TGTGCCAGCAGCTTAGCCGGGACTAGCGGCTACGAGCAGTACTTC.

This clone was detected only a few times. The CDR3 sequence is CASSPDLTGGNTIYF. As DNA, the CDR3 is TGTGCCAGCAGTCCGGATCTAACGGGGGGAAACACCATATATTTT. The chain has TRBV27 and TRBJ1-3; D is uncertain. The CDR3 sequence is 15 residues long. Germline V CDR1 and CDR2: MNHEY, SMNVEV (reference sequence). V was clipped by 5 bases and J by 4 bases, with 15 bases between them.

J is TRBJ2-3 and V is TRBV7-9; no clear D. The CDR3 has 13 amino acids. The ends were cut back, 6 bases at V and 6 bases at J, with 13 bases in the middle. Germline V gene data show CDR1 as SEHNR and CDR2 as FQNEAQ (reference sequence). In DNA form, the CDR3 reads TGTGCCAGCAGGACCGAGGTTTCCGATACGCAGTATTTT. It is translated as CASRTEVSDTQYF.

The J gene is TRBJ2-7, the V gene TRBV5-6; D not resolved. The CDR3 extends over 11 amino acids. CDR1 is SGHDT, CDR2 YYEEEE, per germline. V shed 0 bases and J shed 4 bases, with 2 bases lying between them. CDR3 DNA sequence: TGTGCCAGCAGCTTGGCGTACGAGCAGTACTTC. Protein sequence: CASSLAYEQYF.

V and J are TRBV2 and TRBJ1-2; D perhaps matches TRBD1 (5 bases). Looked up from germline, CDR1 is SNHLY and CDR2 is FYNNEI. Trimming took 6 bases from V and 0 from J, leaving 8 bases between them. The CDR3 extends over 13 amino acids. The DNA for the CDR3 is TGTGCCAGCAGGGACACCTCTAACTATGGCTACACCTTC. Translation gives CASRDTSNYGYTF. Drawing the rest from reference TRBV2 and TRBJ1-2, the complete variable domain is EPEVTQTPSHQVTQMGQEVILRCVPISNHLYFYWYRQILGQKVEFLVSFYNNEISEKSEIFDDQFSVERPDGSNFTLKIRSTKLEDSAMYFCASRDTSNYGYTFGSGTRLTVV.

The V gene is TRBV27, the J gene TRBJ2-7, with TRBD1 matching 8 bases. CDR3 length equals 16 residues. The trim removed 5 bases at V and 2 bases at J, leaving 11 bases unmatched. CDR1 and CDR2 (germline): MNHEY, SMNVEV (reference sequence). The CDR3 DNA reads as TGTGCCAGCAGTCCAGTCCAGGGGGCGGCCGCCTACGAGCAGTACTTC. Translated: CASSPVQGAAAYEQYF.

The V gene is TRBV7-2, the J gene TRBJ2-2; D is possibly TRBD2 (6 bases). V was cut by 1 base and J by 2 bases, with 17 bases left in between. The CDR3 is 18 residues long. Germline V lookup: CDR1 SGHTA, CDR2 FQGNSA. The CDR3 loop reads CASSLEGTRPLNTGELFF. CDR3 nucleotides: TGTGCCAGCAGCTTAGAAGGGACTCGCCCCCTCAACACCGGGGAGCTGTTTTTT.

V usage is TRBV4-1 and J usage is TRBJ1-5; TRBD1 aligns across 9 bases. The CDR3 length is 18 residues. Per germline, CDR1 MGHRA and CDR2 YSYEKL. V trimming: 2 bases; J trimming: 1 base; junction bases outside the gene matches: 9. The CDR3 DNA sequence: TGCGCCAGCAGCCAACCCCCGGGACAGGGTATAAGCAATCAGCCCCAGCATTTT. This encodes CASSQPPGQGISNQPQHF.

V gene TRBV12-3 or TRBV12-4 combines with J gene TRBJ1-2; D is possibly TRBD1 (5 bases). The CDR3 consists of 13 residues. V was trimmed by 7 bases and J by 8 bases, leaving 17 bases between them. The CDR3 sequence: CASTGLSGGGYTF. CDR3 coding DNA: TGTGCCAGCACCGGACTGTCGGGGGGGGGCTACACCTTC.

J is TRBJ1-5 and V is TRBV6-2 or TRBV6-3, with D maybe TRBD1 (5 bases). Germline CDR1 MNHEY, CDR2 SVGEGT. With 0 bases removed from V and 4 bases from J, the gap between germline ends came to 13 bases. This CDR3 spans 16 amino acids. CDR3 protein: CASSYSTGGRNQPQHF. The DNA for the CDR3 is TGTGCCAGCAGTTACTCGACGGGGGGGAGGAATCAGCCCCAGCATTTT.

The chain links TRBV4-1 to TRBJ2-7; D ambiguous. Deletions cut 5 bases from V and 2 bases from J, with 16 bases between. This CDR3 has 15 amino acids. Germline V gives CDR1 MGHRA, CDR2 YSYEKL. CDR3 loop: CASSISAAPAYEQYF. The CDR3 DNA sequence: TGCGCCAGCAGCATCTCGGCGGCCCCAGCCTACGAGCAGTACTTC.

The chain carries TRBV3-1 (or the pseudogene TRBV3-2) and TRBJ1-2; D ambiguous. The germline gives CDR1 LGHDT, CDR2 YNNKEL (reference sequence). V was cut by 1 base and J by 2 bases, with 11 bases left in between. The CDR3 is 15 amino acids. CDR3: CASSQGLGLNYGYTF. The CDR3 DNA reads as TGTGCCAGCAGCCAAGGGCTTGGCCTCAACTATGGCTACACCTTC.

V usage is TRBV11-2 and J usage is TRBJ1-1; 8 positions match TRBD1. The junction had 5 bases not matched to a gene; V was cut back by 9 bases and J by 2 bases. The length of the CDR3 is 13 residues. The germline V gene has CDR1 SGHAT and CDR2 FQNNGV. The CDR3 sequence: CASGQGGNTEAFF. As DNA, the CDR3 is TGTGCCAGTGGACAGGGAGGAAACACTGAAGCTTTCTTT.